Shown below are 13 T cell receptor beta chains from a single sample sequenced in a study of blood T cell repertoires in COVID-19. The data were produced by immunoSEQ multiplex PCR, yet TCRdb's version contains in-frame clones alone and is incomplete. Of about 270,000 clones detected, 86% appear once; the ten largest clones hold around 6%. Sequencing was performed on peripheral blood. The receptors shown here come from a woman older than 75 with COVID-19, enrolled during active disease.

The J gene is TRBJ1-2, the V gene TRBV30; 10 bases align to TRBD1. Per the germline V gene, CDR1 is GTSNPN and CDR2 is SVGIG (reference sequence). V gave up 8 bases and J gave up 8 bases; unmatched junction bases: 14. This CDR3 comprises 14 residues. This CDR3 is CATSTGTGVGGYTF. The CDR3 bases are TGTGCCACCTCTACCGGGACAGGGGTCGGAGGCTACACCTTC.

The V gene is TRBV9, the J gene TRBJ2-3, with a weak D call TRBD1 (5 bases). This CDR3 contains 15 residues. V dropped 0 bases and J dropped 2 bases, with 10 bases sitting between them. Germline lookup yields CDR1 SGDLS and CDR2 YYNGEE. DNA of the CDR3: TGTGCCAGCAGCGTAGACGGCAGGGCCACAGATACGCAGTATTTT. Residues: CASSVDGRATDTQYF.

This chain connects TRBV18 to TRBJ2-1; 11 bases line up with TRBD2. This CDR3 is 14 amino acids long. Germline V gives CDR1 KGHSH, CDR2 LQKENI. Trimming cost V 4 bases and J 7 bases; bases outside gene matches: 3. CDR3 bases: TGTGCCAGCTCACTAGCGGGGGGGCAGAATGAGCAGTTCTTC. It is translated as CASSLAGGQNEQFF.

Only one count was recorded for this clone. The chain employs TRBV11-1 and TRBJ2-5, with 8 positions matching TRBD1. V dropped 5 bases and J dropped 7; count of bases not matched to a gene: 6. CDR3 length equals 13 residues. From germline, CDR1 is SGHAT and CDR2 FQDESV (reference sequence). As DNA, the CDR3 is TGTGCCAGCAGCCCGGGACAGGTCCTGACCCAGTACTTC. Protein: CASSPGQVLTQYF.

This clone was seen only a few times. The chain is built from TRBV10-1 and TRBJ1-1; 9 nucleotides align to TRBD1. This CDR3 spans 16 amino acids. After removal of 8 bases from V and 0 bases from J, the junction contained 10 bases not matched to a gene. Per germline, CDR1 WNHNN and CDR2 SYGVQD (reference sequence). The CDR3 DNA reads TGCGCCAGCGTTCCGGGACAGGGCGGCATGAACACTGAAGCTTTCTTT. Encoded protein: CASVPGQGGMNTEAFF.

V gene TRBV10-1 combines with J gene TRBJ2-1; 8 nucleotides align to TRBD2. Germline V gene data show CDR1 as WNHNN and CDR2 as SYGVQD (reference sequence). The V gene end was trimmed by 6 bases and the J gene end by 7 bases; junction bases not matched to a gene: 5. This CDR3 has 13 residues. In nucleotides, the CDR3 is TGCGCCAGCAGCGGGACTAGAAAAAATGAGCAGTTCTTC. Its translation: CASSGTRKNEQFF.

The chain has TRBV11-3 and TRBJ2-1; 8 bases are a match to TRBD2. Trimming removed 9 bases from V and 3 bases from J; junction bases left unmatched: 4. The CDR3 sequence is 13 residues long. Looked up from germline, CDR1 is SGHNT and CDR2 is YENEEA. CDR3 in amino acids: CASGRGGYNEQFF. As DNA, the CDR3 is TGTGCCAGTGGACGGGGGGGCTACAATGAGCAGTTCTTC.

The chain has TRBV6-5 and TRBJ1-1; D perhaps matches TRBD1 (5 bases). The V end was cut by 10 bases, the J end by 5 bases, with 14 bases between. Germline values: CDR1 MNHEY, CDR2 SVGAGI. CDR3 size: 12 residues. The CDR3 DNA follows: TGTGCCACACAGGTACCTGGGACTGAAGCTTTCTTT. Residues: CATQVPGTEAFF.

The V gene is TRBV3-1 (or the pseudogene TRBV3-2), the J gene TRBJ2-7, with 7 bases that match TRBD1. CDR1 and CDR2 from the germline V gene are LGHDT and YNNKEL (reference sequence). The CDR3 extends over 15 amino acids. V dropped 1 base and J dropped 5; count of bases not matched to a gene: 8. CDR3 nucleotide sequence: TGTGCCAGCAGCCAAGCCCCGACAGGGTTCGACGAGCAGTACGTC. It translates to CASSQAPTGFDEQYV.

This chain links TRBV6-5 with TRBJ1-2; perhaps TRBD1 as D (5 bases). From germline, CDR1 is MNHEY and CDR2 SVGAGI. The length of the CDR3 is 11 residues. Trimming stripped 8 bases from V and 1 base from J, with 5 bases between. Here the CDR3 reads CASQGNYGYTF. In DNA, the CDR3 is TGTGCCAGCCAGGGTAACTATGGCTACACCTTC.

The chain recombines TRBV18 with TRBJ1-1; D is undetermined. V lost 2 bases and J 4 bases, leaving 11 bases between the germline ends. The CDR3 spans 14 residues. Germline-derived CDR1 and CDR2 are KGHSH and LQKENI. The CDR3 spells CASSPEGYGTEAFF. In DNA, the CDR3 is TGTGCCAGCTCACCAGAGGGTTATGGCACTGAAGCTTTCTTT.

The V and J genes are TRBV5-1 and TRBJ1-3; tentatively, D is TRBD1 (5 bases). The CDR3 runs to 14 residues. CDR1 is SGHRS, CDR2 YFSETQ, per germline. Trimming stripped 2 bases from V and 4 bases from J, with 10 bases between. The CDR3 is CASSFQGSGNTIYF. The CDR3 DNA reads TGCGCCAGCAGCTTTCAGGGATCAGGAAACACCATATATTTT. The full variable domain, rest sourced from reference TRBV5-1 and TRBJ1-3, is KAGVTQTPRYLIKTRGQQVTLSCSPISGHRSVSWYQQTPGQGLQFLFEYFSETQRNKGNFPGRFSGRQFSNSRSEMNVSTLELGDSALYLCASSFQGSGNTIYFGEGSWLTVV.

This rearrangement joins TRBV6-2 or TRBV6-3 to TRBJ1-5; 10 bases are a match to TRBD1. From germline, CDR1 is MNHEY and CDR2 SVGEGT. The junction had 11 bases not matched to a gene; V was cut back by 1 base and J by 2 bases. This CDR3 spans 19 amino acids. Here the CDR3 reads CASSYWTGGKGAGNQPQHF. Written as DNA, the CDR3 is TGTGCCAGCAGTTACTGGACAGGGGGGAAGGGAGCGGGCAATCAGCCCCAGCATTTT.